Listed below are T cell receptor beta chains from one sample, sequenced in a study of T cells in Graves' hyperthyroidism and ophthalmopathy. TCRdb redid the calling of the multiplex PCR reads with MiXCR, one entry per CDR3 protein. The repertoire holds around 620,000 distinct CDR3 sequences, with around 15% as singletons. Sequencing was carried out using blood. Receptors originate from a woman aged 30 to 39 with Graves' hyperthyroidism. CDR3s include the opening cysteine and the closing phenylalanine or tryptophan. D genes are given only for firm matches. Size is omitted from some rows. Given values are once, few, many or a class for expanded clones.

j_call | d_call | clone_size | v_call | cdr3_aa | cdr3_nt
TRBJ2-5 | TRBD2 | many | TRBV7-9 | CASSLDAGGWSQETQYF | TGTGCCAGCAGCTTAGACGCGGGAGGATGGAGCCAAGAGACCCAGTACTTC
TRBJ2-2 | . | many | TRBV6-6 | CASSYSLETGELFF | TGTGCCAGCAGTTACTCGTTGGAAACCGGGGAGCTGTTTTTT
TRBJ2-1 | . | few | TRBV7-9 | CASSLALLTPSNEQFF | TGTGCCAGCAGCTTAGCGCTCCTAACCCCCTCCAATGAGCAGTTCTTC
TRBJ1-5 | . | . | TRBV5-1 | CASSLRPRDSNQPQHF | TGCGCCAGCAGCTTAAGGCCCCGCGATAGCAATCAGCCCCAGCATTTT
TRBJ2-1 | TRBD2 | many | TRBV12-3/TRBV12-4 | CASSLQGASGSEQFF | TGTGCCAGCAGTTTACAGGGCGCTAGCGGGAGTGAGCAGTTCTTC
TRBJ1-2 | . | . | TRBV20-1 | CSARVRSFSYTF | TGCAGTGCTAGAGTTCGGAGCTTTAGCTACACCTTC
TRBJ2-1 | TRBD2 | . | TRBV6-2/TRBV6-3 | CASLLAGSSYNEQFF | TGTGCCAGCCTTTTAGCGGGGAGCTCCTACAATGAGCAGTTCTTC
TRBJ2-1 | TRBD2 | . | TRBV5-1 | CASSTLWGGGPNEQFF | TGCGCCAGCAGTACTTTATGGGGGGGAGGGCCCAATGAGCAGTTCTTC
TRBJ1-1 | . | few | TRBV19 | CASTTGTANTEAFF | TGTGCCAGTACCACGGGGACGGCGAACACTGAAGCTTTCTTT
TRBJ1-2 | . | many | TRBV27 | CASSLGGSDGYTF | TGTGCCAGCAGTTTAGGGGGCTCGGATGGCTACACCTTC
TRBJ2-7 | TRBD1 | many | TRBV6-1 | CASRQTGGLYEQYF | TGTGCCAGCAGACAAACAGGGGGCCTATACGAGCAGTACTTC
TRBJ2-7 | . | many | TRBV27 | CASSSSSGIGQYF | TGTGCCAGCAGTTCCTCCTCCGGGATCGGGCAGTACTTC
TRBJ1-1 | . | many | TRBV9 | CASSVGGDNTEAFF | TGTGCCAGCAGCGTAGGGGGGGACAACACTGAAGCTTTCTTT
TRBJ2-7 | TRBD2 | . | TRBV10-3 | CAISGGGTRAYEQYF | TGTGCCATCAGTGGTGGGGGGACTAGGGCCTACGAGCAGTACTTC
TRBJ2-7 | . | . | TRBV29-1 | CSVHTGLTQEGQYF | TGCAGCGTTCACACGGGACTTACGCAGGAGGGGCAGTACTTC
TRBJ1-1 | TRBD1 | few | TRBV19 | CASSRQGITEAFF | TGTGCCAGTAGTAGACAGGGGATCACTGAAGCTTTCTTT
TRBJ2-3 | TRBD2 | few | TRBV6-1 | CASSGTSGRAQHSDTQYF | TGTGCCAGCAGCGGGACTAGCGGGAGGGCCCAACACTCAGATACGCAGTATTTT
TRBJ2-3 | TRBD2 | many | TRBV12-3/TRBV12-4 | CASSKGGTGTSGTDTQYF | TGTGCCAGCAGTAAAGGTGGGACGGGGACTAGCGGCACAGATACGCAGTATTTT
TRBJ1-3 | . | . | TRBV15 | CATSRVSVSGNTIYF | TGTGCCACCAGCAGAGTTTCAGTATCTGGAAACACCATATATTTT
TRBJ1-2 | TRBD1 | many | TRBV12-3/TRBV12-4 | CASTTTGGNYGYTF | TGTGCCAGCACCACGACAGGGGGCAACTATGGCTACACCTTC
TRBJ1-2 | . | once | TRBV12-3/TRBV12-4 | CASSLWGREGGYTF | TGTGCCAGCAGTTTATGGGGTAGAGAGGGTGGCTACACCTTC
TRBJ2-7 | . | few | TRBV6-1 | CASSTPRLGSYEQYF | TGTGCCAGCAGTACACCCCGCCTGGGGTCCTACGAGCAGTACTTC
TRBJ1-2 | . | . | TRBV6-6 | CASSYSVTYGYTF | TGTGCCAGCAGTTACTCGGTCACTTATGGCTACACCTTC
TRBJ1-5 | TRBD1 | . | TRBV6-2/TRBV6-3 | CASTWGQGDNQPQHF | TGTGCCAGCACTTGGGGACAGGGGGACAATCAGCCCCAGCATTTT
TRBJ2-6 | TRBD1 | many | TRBV2 | CASSELAGGASGANVLTF | TGTGCCAGCAGTGAATTGGCAGGGGGCGCTTCTGGGGCCAACGTCCTGACTTTC
TRBJ2-5 | . | . | TRBV6-1 | CASSDRGQQGLAETQYF | TGTGCCAGCAGTGACAGGGGCCAACAGGGCCTCGCGGAGACCCAGTACTTC
TRBJ1-2 | . | many | TRBV29-1 | CSVENQQNYGYTF | TGCAGCGTTGAAAACCAGCAGAACTATGGCTACACCTTC
TRBJ2-1 | . | few | TRBV12-3/TRBV12-4 | CASSLRKGSYNEQFF | TGTGCCAGCAGTCTTAGAAAAGGGTCCTACAATGAGCAGTTCTTC
TRBJ1-1 | . | . | TRBV4-2 | CASSQGGLSEAFF | TGTGCCAGCAGCCAAGGGGGACTTTCTGAAGCTTTCTTT
TRBJ2-7 | . | many | TRBV13 | CASSPNRVGEQYF | TGTGCCAGCAGCCCCAACAGGGTAGGCGAGCAGTACTTC
TRBJ1-1 | . | many | TRBV2 | CASTPYKDTEAFF | TGTGCCAGCACGCCCTACAAGGACACTGAAGCTTTCTTT
TRBJ2-7 | . | many | TRBV2 | CASRGYEQYF | TGTGCCAGCAGGGGCTACGAGCAGTACTTC
TRBJ2-5 | . | many | TRBV7-3 | CASSLTNGETQYF | TGTGCCAGCAGCTTAACGAACGGAGAGACCCAGTACTTC
TRBJ1-1 | TRBD1 | many | TRBV30 | CAWSTGQGNTEAFF | TGTGCCTGGAGTACGGGACAGGGGAACACTGAAGCTTTCTTT
TRBJ2-7 | . | many | TRBV7-3 | CASSLRGGFSYEQYF | TGTGCCAGCAGCTTGCGTGGGGGATTCTCCTACGAGCAGTACTTC
TRBJ2-1 | TRBD1 | few | TRBV5-1 | CASSLWAGQGTNEQFF | TGCGCCAGCAGCTTGTGGGCGGGACAGGGAACCAATGAGCAGTTCTTC
TRBJ2-1 | . | many | TRBV10-3 | CAISDLRRGSYNEQFF | TGTGCCATCAGTGATCTCCGGAGGGGCTCCTACAATGAGCAGTTCTTC
TRBJ1-1 | . | few | TRBV24-1 | CATSDLEEGAFF | TGTGCCACCAGTGATTTGGAGGAGGGAGCTTTCTTT
TRBJ2-7 | . | . | TRBV30 | CAWQRGYEQYF | TGTGCCTGGCAGAGGGGGTACGAGCAGTACTTC
TRBJ2-3 | . | . | TRBV13 | CASSRKYSTDTQYF | TGTGCCAGCAGCCGAAAATACAGCACAGATACGCAGTATTTT
TRBJ2-7 | . | many | TRBV27 | CASSLSGAYEQYF | TGTGCCAGCAGCTTATCCGGTGCCTACGAGCAGTACTTC